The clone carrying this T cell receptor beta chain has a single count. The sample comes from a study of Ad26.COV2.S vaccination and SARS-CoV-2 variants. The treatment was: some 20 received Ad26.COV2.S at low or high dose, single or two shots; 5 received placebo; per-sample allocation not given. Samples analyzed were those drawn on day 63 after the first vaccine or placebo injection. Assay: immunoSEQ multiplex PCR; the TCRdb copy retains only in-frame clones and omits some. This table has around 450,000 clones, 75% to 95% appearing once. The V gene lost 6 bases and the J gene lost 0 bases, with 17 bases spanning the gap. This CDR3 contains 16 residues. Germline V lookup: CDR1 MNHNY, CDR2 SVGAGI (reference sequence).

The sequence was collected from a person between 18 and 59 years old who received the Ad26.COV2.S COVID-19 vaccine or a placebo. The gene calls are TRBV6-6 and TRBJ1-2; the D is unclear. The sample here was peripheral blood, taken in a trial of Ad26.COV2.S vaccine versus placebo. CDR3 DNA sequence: TGTGCCAGCAGGACCCCCACAGAGATAACTAACTATGGCTACACCTTC. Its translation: CASRTPTEITNYGYTF.